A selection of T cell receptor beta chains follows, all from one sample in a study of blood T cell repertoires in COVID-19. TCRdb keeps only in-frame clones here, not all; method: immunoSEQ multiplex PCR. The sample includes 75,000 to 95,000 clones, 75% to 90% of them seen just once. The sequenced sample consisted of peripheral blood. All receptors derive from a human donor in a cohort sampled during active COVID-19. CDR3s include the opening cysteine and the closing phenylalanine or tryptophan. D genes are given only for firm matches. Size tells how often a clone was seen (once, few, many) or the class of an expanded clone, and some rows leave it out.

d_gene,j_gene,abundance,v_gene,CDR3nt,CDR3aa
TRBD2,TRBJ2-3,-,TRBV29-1,TGCAGCGTCGTACCGGGACTAGCGGGTAGCACAGATACGCAGTATTTT,CSVVPGLAGSTDTQYF
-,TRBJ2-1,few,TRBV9,TGTGCCAGCAGCGTTGGGGTTGATGTGAGGGCTCACTTGCAGTTCTTC,CASSVGVDVRAHLQFF
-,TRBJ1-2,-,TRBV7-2,TGTGCCAGCAGCTCACAGCTTAACTATGGCTACACCTTC,CASSSQLNYGYTF
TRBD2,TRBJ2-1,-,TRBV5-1,TGCGCCAGCAGCCAAACAGGACCCCCAGGACTAGCGGGATACAATGAGCAGTTCTTC,CASSQTGPPGLAGYNEQFF
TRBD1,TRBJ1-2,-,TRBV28,TGTGCCAGCAGCCTGGGACAGCCAGGCAGTGGCTACACCTTC,CASSLGQPGSGYTF
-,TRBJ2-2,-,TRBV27,TGTGCCACCCTTCGGAGAGCGGGGAACACCGGGGAGCTGTTTTTT,CATLRRAGNTGELFF
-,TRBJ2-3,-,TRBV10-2,TGCGCCAGCAGTGAGTCAATCGAGAATCTCTTCACAGATACGCAGTATTTT,CASSESIENLFTDTQYF
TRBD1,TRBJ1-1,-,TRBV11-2,TGTGCCAGCAGCTTCCCCACACAGGGGGACACTGAAGCTTTCTTT,CASSFPTQGDTEAFF
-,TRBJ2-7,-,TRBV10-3,TGTGCCATCAGCCAAGAGGGCGTCGGCCTTGGATACGAGCAGTACTTC,CAISQEGVGLGYEQYF
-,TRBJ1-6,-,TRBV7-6,TGTGCCAGCAGCCCCCAAAGAGGGGGGGGCCCTAATTCACCCCTCCACTTT,CASSPQRGGGPNSPLHF
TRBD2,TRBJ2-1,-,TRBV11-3,TGTGCCAGCAGCTTTGGGACTAGCGGTTTCAATGAGCAGTTCTTC,CASSFGTSGFNEQFF
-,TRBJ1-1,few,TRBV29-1,TGCAGCGTTGGGCAGAACACTGAAGCTTTCTTT,CSVGQNTEAFF
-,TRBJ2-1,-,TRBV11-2,TGTGCCAGCAGCTTAGCACACTCCTACAATGAGCAGTTCTTC,CASSLAHSYNEQFF
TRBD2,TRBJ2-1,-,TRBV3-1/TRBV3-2,TGTGCCAGCAGCCAAGGAGCGGGAAGGGTCGGTGAGCAGTTCTTC,CASSQGAGRVGEQFF
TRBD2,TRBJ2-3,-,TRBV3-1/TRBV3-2,TGTGCCAGCAGCCCCCGGGAAGCGGGAAGCACAGATACGCAGTATTTT,CASSPREAGSTDTQYF
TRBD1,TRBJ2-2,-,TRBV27,TGTGCCAGCAGTTCCGGGCGAGGGGGCAACACCGGGGAGCTGTTTTTT,CASSSGRGGNTGELFF
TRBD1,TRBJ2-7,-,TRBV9,TGTGCCAGCAGCGTGGGACAGGGTGCCTCCTACGAGCAGTACTTC,CASSVGQGASYEQYF
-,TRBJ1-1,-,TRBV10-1,TGCGCCAGCAGTGAGAGCCCCGGGAACACTGAAGCTTTCTTT,CASSESPGNTEAFF
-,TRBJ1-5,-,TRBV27,TGTGCCAGCAGTTTTGAACTCAATCAGCCCCAGCATTTT,CASSFELNQPQHF
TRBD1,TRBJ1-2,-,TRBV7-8,TGTGCCAGCAGCTTAGCGGGGGACAGACCGGATCAGTATGGCTACACCTTC,CASSLAGDRPDQYGYTF
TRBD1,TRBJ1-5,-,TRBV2,TGTGCCAGCAGTGAAGACAGGGGGAATCAGCCCCAGCATTTT,CASSEDRGNQPQHF
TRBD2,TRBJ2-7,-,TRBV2,TGTGCCAGCAGTTACCCCGGACTAGCGGGATATGTCTACGAGCAGTACTTC,CASSYPGLAGYVYEQYF
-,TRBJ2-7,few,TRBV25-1,TGTGCCAGCAGTGGAGGATACGAGCAGTACTTC,CASSGGYEQYF
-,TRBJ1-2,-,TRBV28,TGTGCCAGCTATACGGGAGGGCGGACCTATGGCTACACCTTC,CASYTGGRTYGYTF
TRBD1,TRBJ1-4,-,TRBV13,TGTGCCAGCAGCCTGGGACAGGGTGGGGGAAAACTGTTTTTT,CASSLGQGGGKLFF
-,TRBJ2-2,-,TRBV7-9,TGTGCCAGCAGCTCAAGCGGTAACACCGGGGAGCTGTTTTTT,CASSSSGNTGELFF
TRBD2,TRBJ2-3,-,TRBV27,TGTGCCAGCAGTTTATCGCCCCCCCTAGCGGGAGGCGGTAGAAGTACAGATACGCAGTATTTT,CASSLSPPLAGGGRSTDTQYF
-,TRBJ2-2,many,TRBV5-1,TGCGCCAGCAGCTTGGCCGGGAACACCGGGGAGCTGTTTTTT,CASSLAGNTGELFF
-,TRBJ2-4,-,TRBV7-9,TGTGCCAGCAGCTTAGTCTCGGGGGTAGCCAAAAACATTCAGTACTTC,CASSLVSGVAKNIQYF
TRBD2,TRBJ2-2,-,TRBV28,TGTGCCAGCAAGGGAGGGCCTTTCACCGGGGAGCTGTTTTTT,CASKGGPFTGELFF
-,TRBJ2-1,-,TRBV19,TGTGCCAGTAGTATAGCGCAGCCCAGGGTTGGCAATGAGCAGTTCTTC,CASSIAQPRVGNEQFF
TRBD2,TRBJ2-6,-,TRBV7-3,TGTGCCAGCAGCTTGGCCCCTAGCGGGAGTCGGGTAGGGGGGGCCAACGTCCTGACTTTC,CASSLAPSGSRVGGANVLTF
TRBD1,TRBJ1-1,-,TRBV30,TGTGCCTGGACCTGGGACAGGGCGAACACTGAAGCTTTCTTT,CAWTWDRANTEAFF
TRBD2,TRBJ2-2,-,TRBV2,TGTGCCAGCAGTGAAAACGGGAGGGCGACCGGGGAGCTGTTTTTT,CASSENGRATGELFF
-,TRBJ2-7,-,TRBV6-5,TGTGCCAGCGGAGACGGTTCCTACGAGCAGTACTTC,CASGDGSYEQYF
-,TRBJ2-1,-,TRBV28,TGTGCCAGCACCCCCCTACCCCCCAATGAGCAGTTCTTC,CASTPLPPNEQFF
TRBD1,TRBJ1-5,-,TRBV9,TGTGCCAGCAGCGCAACAGGGGTCAATCAGCCCCAGCATTTT,CASSATGVNQPQHF
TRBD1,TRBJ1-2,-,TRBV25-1,TGTGCCAGCAGTGATTCTGACAGGGTGGGTGGCTACACCTTC,CASSDSDRVGGYTF
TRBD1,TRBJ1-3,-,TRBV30,TGTGCCTGGGACAGGGGGGCTGGAAACACCATATATTTT,CAWDRGAGNTIYF
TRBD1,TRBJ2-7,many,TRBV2,TGTGCCAGCAGGGGGGGGACAGGGAACAACGAGCAGTACTTC,CASRGGTGNNEQYF